One TCR beta chain is described in this entry. The target antigen is unknown. V shed 3 bases, J shed 8 bases, and the junction held 12 bases outside the gene matches. Per the germline V gene, CDR1 is LNHDA and CDR2 is SQIVND (reference sequence). CDR3 length equals 15 residues. The data were taken from a study of OX40 agonist ivuxolimab in advanced cancers. The wider study: Those treated in dose escalation had hepatocellular carcinoma, melanoma, renal cell cancer or head and neck cancer. Three patients, one with hepatocellular carcinoma and two with cutaneous melanoma, achieved partial responses. Study conclusions and caveats: Antigens targeted by the expanded peripheral T cells were not determined. Fewer expanded clones were found on average in CD4+ than in CD8+ T cells.

The table came from immunoSEQ multiplex PCR; TCRdb's copy has only in-frame clones and leaves some out. The sample lists more than 45,000 clones; 80% to 90% were seen once. The chain recombines TRBV19 with TRBJ1-2; TRBD1 matches at 7 bases. The TCR originated in an adult with an advanced solid tumor such as melanoma, head and neck, liver or kidney cancer. The source material was CD4+ or CD8+ T cells sorted from blood, sampled in a trial of the OX40 agonist ivuxolimab. DNA of the CDR3: TGTGCCAGTAGTATGATAGGGGGCGCGGTCTACGGCTACACCTTC. Its translation: CASSMIGGAVYGYTF.